This T cell receptor beta chain was observed in a study of blood T cell repertoires in COVID-19. Looking at the study overall: Samples taken during acute and convalescent COVID-19 were collected in the United States, Italy and Spain.

Unmatched junction bases numbered 7, after V lost 6 bases and J lost 4 bases. CDR1 and CDR2 (germline): MNHEY, SVGEGT. This CDR3 has 15 amino acids. Some clones are missing from TCRdb's copy, which holds only in-frame ones; the method was immunoSEQ multiplex PCR. This sample has 70,000 to 80,000 clones; about 85% occur once, and the top ten carry roughly 35%. Sequencing input: peripheral blood. This receptor was taken from a woman at least 80 years old with active or convalescent COVID-19. The rearrangement joins TRBV6-2 or TRBV6-3 to TRBJ1-4; TRBD1 matches at 8 bases. The CDR3 region has the DNA TGTGCCAGCAGCCCCGTGGGACAGGATAATGAAAAACTGTTTTTT. Its translation is CASSPVGQDNEKLFF.